Listed below are T cell receptor beta chains from one sample, sequenced in a study of blood T cell repertoires in COVID-19. Clones were sequenced by immunoSEQ multiplex PCR, and TCRdb holds only the in-frame ones, with some missing. The table shows more than 85,000 clones, with about 86% occurring only once. Sequenced material: peripheral blood. These receptors all come from a man aged 60-69 years with acute or convalescent COVID-19. The CDR3 runs from the conserved cysteine through the conserved F or W. D genes are given only for firm matches. For some rows the clone size is stated as once, few or many, or as a class when expanded; others skip it.

>TRBV6-1|NA|NA|TRBJ2-3
CASSENPDGADTQYF
TGTGCCAGCAGTGAAAATCCCGACGGGGCAGATACGCAGTATTTT
>TRBV9|TRBD2|NA|TRBJ2-1
CASSPQLVSGRLYNEQFF
TGTGCCAGCAGCCCCCAGTTGGTTAGCGGGAGACTCTACAATGAGCAGTTCTTC
>TRBV30|NA|once|TRBJ1-5
CAWSVLSSNQPQHF
TGTGCCTGGAGTGTACTAAGTAGCAATCAGCCCCAGCATTTT
>TRBV27|NA|NA|TRBJ1-3
CASSPLVKQALSGNTIYF
TGTGCCAGCAGTCCCCTCGTCAAACAGGCTCTCTCTGGAAACACCATATATTTT
>TRBV4-2|NA|once|TRBJ1-1
CASSQVYTSMNTEAFF
TGTGCCAGCAGCCAAGTTTACACCTCCATGAACACTGAAGCTTTCTTT
>TRBV7-2|TRBD2|NA|TRBJ2-4
CASSLGLAGGLMKNIQYF
TGTGCCAGCAGCTTAGGGCTAGCGGGAGGACTCATGAAAAACATTCAGTACTTC
>TRBV6-5|TRBD1|NA|TRBJ1-1
CASSSENRGGRTEAFF
TGTGCCAGCAGTTCGGAGAACAGGGGCGGAAGGACTGAAGCTTTCTTT
>TRBV27|NA|NA|TRBJ1-2
CASSTQQGYGYTF
TGTGCCAGCAGCACCCAACAGGGTTATGGCTACACCTTC
>TRBV19|TRBD2|NA|TRBJ2-2
CATKRVWGLAGGGELFF
TGTGCCACCAAAAGGGTCTGGGGACTAGCGGGAGGAGGGGAGCTGTTTTTT
>TRBV2|TRBD1|NA|TRBJ2-1
CASSEGAYRGPGPPGQFF
TGTGCCAGCAGTGAAGGCGCCTACAGGGGGCCCGGGCCTCCCGGGCAGTTCTTC
>TRBV5-1|TRBD1|NA|TRBJ1-3
CASSFHRGLSGNTIYF
TGCGCCAGCAGCTTCCACAGGGGTCTCTCTGGAAACACCATATATTTT
>TRBV30|TRBD1|NA|TRBJ1-1
CAWSELRIGGKTEAFF
TGTGCCTGGAGTGAGTTGAGGATAGGGGGCAAAACTGAAGCTTTCTTT
>TRBV27|TRBD2|NA|TRBJ2-1
CASRTREAYNEQFF
TGTGCCAGCAGGACTCGGGAGGCTTACAATGAGCAGTTCTTC
>TRBV29-1|NA|NA|TRBJ2-5
CSVVVLQETQYF
TGCAGCGTTGTAGTGTTACAAGAGACCCAGTACTTC
>TRBV3-1/TRBV3-2|NA|once|TRBJ1-2
CASSQLSRRLSGYTF
TGTGCCAGCAGCCAACTCTCGAGGAGGTTGAGTGGCTACACCTTC
>TRBV28|TRBD1|NA|TRBJ1-2
CASSSYGQGTGNYGYTF
TGTGCCAGCAGTTCCTACGGACAGGGCACGGGGAACTATGGCTACACCTTC
>TRBV4-1|TRBD1|once|TRBJ1-3
CASSDRDRDLYSGNTIYF
TGCGCCAGCAGCGACCGGGACAGGGATCTCTACTCTGGAAACACCATATATTTT
>TRBV7-2|NA|NA|TRBJ2-1
CASSLHTSSGINEQFF
TGTGCCAGCAGCTTACATACTAGCAGTGGTATCAATGAGCAGTTCTTC
>TRBV7-9|NA|NA|TRBJ1-1
CASSLGGFSTEAFF
TGTGCCAGCAGCTTAGGAGGGTTTAGCACTGAAGCTTTCTTT
>TRBV18|TRBD1|NA|TRBJ2-7
CASSPEQGLEQYF
TGTGCCAGCTCACCTGAACAGGGGCTCGAGCAGTACTTC
>TRBV11-2|NA|NA|TRBJ2-2
CASSSLRDSTGELFF
TGTGCCAGCAGCTCGCTCCGGGACTCCACCGGGGAGCTGTTTTTT
>TRBV5-1|NA|once|TRBJ1-2
CASSLGSWQNYGYTF
TGCGCCAGCAGCTTGGGTTCATGGCAGAACTATGGCTACACCTTC
>TRBV7-7|TRBD2|NA|TRBJ2-5
CASSPWTSGRAGETQYF
TGTGCCAGCAGCCCGTGGACTAGCGGGAGAGCCGGGGAGACCCAGTACTTC
>TRBV7-9|TRBD1|once|TRBJ2-5
CASSPRAGNRGTETQYF
TGTGCCAGCAGCCCACGGGCGGGAAACAGGGGGACAGAGACCCAGTACTTC
>TRBV6-5|NA|NA|TRBJ1-2
CASSYGSYGYTF
TGTGCCAGCAGTTACGGTAGTTATGGCTACACCTTC
>TRBV5-1|NA|few|TRBJ2-1
CASSPLGRDQQFF
TGCGCCAGCAGCCCATTAGGGCGGGACCAGCAGTTCTTC
>TRBV13|TRBD1|NA|TRBJ1-4
CASSTGLDRGGEKLFF
TGTGCCAGCAGCACGGGATTGGACAGGGGTGGCGAAAAACTGTTTTTT
>TRBV2|NA|NA|TRBJ2-1
CASQLAQYNEQFF
TGTGCCAGCCAACTAGCTCAGTACAATGAGCAGTTCTTC